This T cell receptor beta chain emerged from a study of shared clonotypes between healthy human individuals. This table comes from immunoSEQ multiplex PCR, and its TCRdb copy is limited to in-frame clones, with some not included. This table has about 1.5 million clones, 98% appearing once. Germline CDR1 is SGHKS and CDR2 is YYEKEE (reference sequence). V shed 0 bases and J shed 7 bases, with 14 bases lying between them. The CDR3 covers 15 residues. Sequenced input: naive CD4+ T cells sorted from blood. Subset described: CD45RA+ positively selected. The genes are TRBV5-5 and TRBJ1-5; D is uncertain. The origin of this receptor is a man aged 25 to 40 in good health. In DNA, the CDR3 is TGTGCCAGCAGCTTGGGTCACCTTACGGGGCAGCCCCAGCATTTT. It encodes CASSLGHLTGQPQHF.